This TCR beta chain comes out of a study of naive and memory T cell subsets. General study points: A few larger clonotypes appeared in naive repertoires, especially CD8, possibly memory cells re-expressing CD45RA. Expression changes during T cell differentiation may affect RNA-based TCR counts.

Two oligonucleotides, mixed equimolar, formed the beta constant-region primer covering TRBC1 and TRBC2. Four rounds of PCR amplified the ligated cDNA using nested alpha and beta constant-region primers plus SP2. MiXCR, applied by TCRdb to the UMI-ligation and nested PCR reads, yields one record per CDR3 protein. The table has about 150,000 distinct CDR3 sequences, roughly 22% seen once. This clonotype turned up a few times. Its antigen is as yet unknown. In germline, CDR1 is MDHEN, CDR2 SYDVKM. V shed 3 bases and J shed 7 bases, with 9 bases lying between them. There are 12 residues in the CDR3. This receptor was obtained from a human donor in good health. The rearrangement links TRBV28 to TRBJ1-1; D unresolved. The source material was naive CD4+ T cells from blood. The CDR3 DNA follows: TGTGCCAGCAGTTTGCCGGTTGGTGAAGCTTTCTTT. Protein sequence: CASSLPVGEAFF.